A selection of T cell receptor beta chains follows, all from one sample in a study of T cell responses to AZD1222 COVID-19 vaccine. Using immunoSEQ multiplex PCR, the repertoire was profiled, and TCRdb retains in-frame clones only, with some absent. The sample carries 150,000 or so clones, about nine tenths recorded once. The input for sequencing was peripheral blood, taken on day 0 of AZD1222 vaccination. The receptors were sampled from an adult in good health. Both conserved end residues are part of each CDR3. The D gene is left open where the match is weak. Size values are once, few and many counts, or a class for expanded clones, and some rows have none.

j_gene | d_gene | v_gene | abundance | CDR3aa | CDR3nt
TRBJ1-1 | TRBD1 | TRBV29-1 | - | CSASTGGRTEAFF | TGCAGCGCATCGACAGGGGGGAGGACTGAAGCTTTCTTT
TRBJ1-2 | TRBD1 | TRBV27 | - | CASSLSGRKDRPTEGSYGYTF | TGTGCCAGCAGTTTATCTGGCCGAAAGGACAGGCCCACTGAGGGGTCTTATGGCTACACCTTC
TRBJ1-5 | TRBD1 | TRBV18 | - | CASSPQGVRNQPQHF | TGTGCCAGCTCACCGCAGGGGGTTAGGAATCAGCCCCAGCATTTT
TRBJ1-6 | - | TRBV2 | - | CAAQGVYHNSPLHF | TGTGCCGCGCAGGGTGTTTACCATAATTCACCCCTCCACTTT
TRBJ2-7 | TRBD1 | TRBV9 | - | CASSVGTGGVGEQYF | TGTGCCAGCAGCGTTGGGACAGGGGGAGTCGGCGAGCAGTACTTC
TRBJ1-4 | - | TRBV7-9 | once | CASSLNLGGAGEKLFF | TGTGCCAGCAGCTTAAACTTGGGGGGCGCAGGGGAAAAACTGTTTTTT
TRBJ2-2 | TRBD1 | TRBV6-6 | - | CASRGTGQSNTGELFF | TGTGCCAGCAGGGGAACGGGACAGTCGAACACCGGGGAGCTGTTTTTT
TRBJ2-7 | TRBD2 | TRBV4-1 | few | CASSQVTSGGWEQYF | TGCGCCAGCAGCCAAGTGACTAGCGGGGGATGGGAGCAGTACTTC
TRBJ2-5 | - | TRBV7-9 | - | CASSHDLKSGEETQYF | TGTGCCAGCAGCCACGACCTGAAGTCGGGGGAAGAGACCCAGTACTTC
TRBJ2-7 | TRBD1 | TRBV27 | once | CASSLLKNRGNAPYEQYF | TGTGCCAGCAGTCTTCTCAAGAACAGGGGAAATGCCCCCTACGAGCAGTACTTC
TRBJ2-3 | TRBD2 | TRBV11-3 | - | CASSLGGLAGGGDTQYF | TGTGCCAGCAGCTTAGGAGGACTAGCGGGAGGGGGTGATACGCAGTATTTT
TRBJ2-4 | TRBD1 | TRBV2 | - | CASSTPGQLAKNIQYF | TGTGCCAGCAGTACTCCGGGACAGTTAGCCAAAAACATTCAGTACTTC